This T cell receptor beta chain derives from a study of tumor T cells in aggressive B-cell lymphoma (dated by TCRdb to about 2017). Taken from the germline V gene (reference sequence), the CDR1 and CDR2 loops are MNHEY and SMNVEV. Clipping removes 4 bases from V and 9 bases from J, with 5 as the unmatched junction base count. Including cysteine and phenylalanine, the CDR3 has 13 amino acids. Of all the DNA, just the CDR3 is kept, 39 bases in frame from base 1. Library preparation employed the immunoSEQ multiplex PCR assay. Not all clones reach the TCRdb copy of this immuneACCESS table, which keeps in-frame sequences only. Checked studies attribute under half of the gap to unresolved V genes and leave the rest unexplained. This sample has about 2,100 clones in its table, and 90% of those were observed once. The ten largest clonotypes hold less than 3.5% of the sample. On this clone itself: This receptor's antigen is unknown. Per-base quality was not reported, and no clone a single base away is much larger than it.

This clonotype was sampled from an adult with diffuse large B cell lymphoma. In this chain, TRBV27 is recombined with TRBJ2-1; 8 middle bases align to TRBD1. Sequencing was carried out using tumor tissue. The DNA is TGTGCCAGCAGTTGGACAGGGTGGGTTGAGCAGTTCTTC. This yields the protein CASSWTGWVEQFF.